The 24 T cell receptor beta chains given below trace back to one sample, sequenced in a study of cytomegalovirus exposure and HLA in healthy donors (dated by TCRdb to the late 2010s). Libraries were built with the immunoSEQ multiplex PCR assay. The multiplex PCR relied on a mix of 60 forward primers for TCR Vbeta segments and 13 reverse primers for TCR Jbeta segments. TCRdb holds this immuneACCESS table with in-frame rearrangements only. Some clones are missing; in checked studies, unresolved V genes explain under half, and the rest has no known cause. This sample is represented by about 150,000 clones; 74% of them were singletons. The top ten clones comprise 2% to 2.5% of the sample. Sequencing was done on a sample of PBMCs. The receptor source for this set is a man aged 25 to 45 in good health and CMV-seronegative.

The chain carries TRBV19 and TRBJ1-6; 11 positions match TRBD1. Germline CDR1 LNHDA, CDR2 SQIVND (reference sequence). V lost 1 base, J lost 7 bases, and 6 bases stayed unmatched. The CDR3 extends over 17 amino acids. CDR3 DNA: TGTGCCAGTAGTATAGGCTCCGGGACAGGGGGGAATTCACCCCTCCACTTT. Amino acids: CASSIGSGTGGNSPLHF.

This clone has only a few counts. V usage is TRBV6-1 and J usage is TRBJ1-2; D is perhaps TRBD1 (5 bases). Germline V lookup: CDR1 MNHNS, CDR2 SASEGT. The CDR3 totals 12 residues. V lost 11 bases to trimming and J lost 6 bases, with 16 bases between them. The CDR3 nucleotides read TGTGCCGCCTGGGGGGGGACCCATGGCTACACCTTC. As protein: CAAWGGTHGYTF.

There are a few counts of this clone. The V call is TRBV7-9, the J call TRBJ2-7, with no clear D. CDR1 and CDR2 (germline): SEHNR, FQNEAQ (reference sequence). Between the trimmed V and J ends, which lost 5 bases and 1 base, there was a span of 12 bases. The CDR3 has 14 residues. The CDR3 nucleotides are TGTGCCAGCAGCCCCGTCGCCAGTTCCTACGAGCAGTACTTC. This gives the protein CASSPVASSYEQYF.

This clone has only a few counts. This sequence joins TRBV4-1 and TRBJ1-4, with D uncertain. The CDR3 has 17 residues. Per the germline V gene, CDR1 is MGHRA and CDR2 is YSYEKL. Between the trimmed V and J ends, which lost 1 base and 4 bases, there was a span of 16 bases. The CDR3 bases are TGCGCCAGCAGCCAAGTACAAGTAATGGGCTATAATGAAAAACTGTTTTTT. Its translation: CASSQVQVMGYNEKLFF.

The rearrangement links TRBV25-1 to TRBJ1-2; D not certain. This CDR3 comprises 15 residues. Germline CDR1 MGHDK, CDR2 SYGVNS. Trimming cost V 4 bases and J 6 bases, with 18 bases left between them. The CDR3, as DNA: TGTGCCAGCAGTGGGGCCGGGGAGCGATGGGATGGCTACACCTTC. It encodes CASSGAGERWDGYTF.

The chain couples TRBV7-6 to TRBJ1-6, with D unclear. The CDR3 has 15 amino acids. Germline V gives CDR1 SGHVS, CDR2 FNYEAQ. V lost 3 bases and J lost 7, with 13 bases in between. The CDR3: CASSFLSSGNSPLHF. DNA for the CDR3: TGTGCCAGCAGCTTCCTATCCTCGGGAAATTCACCCCTCCACTTT.

The V call is TRBV25-1, the J call TRBJ1-4; no firm D call. The germline CDR1 and CDR2 sequences are MGHDK and SYGVNS. V shed 2 bases and J shed 7 bases, with 14 bases lying between them. The CDR3 contains 15 residues. The DNA for the CDR3 is TGTGCCAGCAGTGAAGTCGGTGCGTCGGTTGAAAAACTGTTTTTT. This gives the protein CASSEVGASVEKLFF.

This sequence joins TRBV28 and TRBJ2-1; 10 nucleotides align to TRBD1. Germline lookup yields CDR1 MDHEN and CDR2 SYDVKM. The CDR3 has 14 residues. V lost 6 bases and J lost 7; bases outside the gene matches: 6. The CDR3 DNA follows: TGTGCCAGCAGCCCGACAGGGGGCTGGAATGAGCAGTTCTTC. It codes for CASSPTGGWNEQFF.

The chain links TRBV14 to TRBJ1-2; D is possibly TRBD1 (6 bases). V was shortened by 0 bases and J by 4 bases, with 12 bases between the two germline ends. There are 15 residues in the CDR3. Germline assignment: CDR1 SGHDN and CDR2 FVKESK. The CDR3 sequence is CASSQETGQVYGYTF. The DNA for the CDR3 is TGTGCCAGCAGCCAAGAAACAGGGCAAGTCTATGGCTACACCTTC. The full variable domain, its missing parts supplied by reference TRBV14 and TRBJ1-2, is EAGVTQFPSHSVIEKGQTVTLRCDPISGHDNLYWYRRVMGKEIKFLLHFVKESKQDESGMPNNRFLAERTGGTYSTLKVQPAELEDSGVYFCASSQETGQVYGYTFGSGTRLTVV.

Points on this clone: Distinct nucleotide sequences in the sample also encode this CDR3. The chain uses TRBV6-5 and TRBJ2-2, with D unresolved. The CDR3 runs 12 residues. Deletions cut 4 bases from V and 5 bases from J, with 5 bases between. Germline lookup yields CDR1 MNHEY and CDR2 SVGAGI. The CDR3 loop reads CASSSNTGELFF. The CDR3, as DNA: TGTGCCAGCAGTTCCAATACCGGGGAGCTGTTTTTT.

The V gene is TRBV18, the J gene TRBJ1-3; 8 bases line up with TRBD1. The CDR3 is 18 residues long. Trimming took 3 bases from V and 0 from J; bases not matched to a gene: 10. Germline V gene sequence: CDR1 KGHSH, CDR2 LQKENI. The CDR3 reads CASSPGTGHQISGNTIYF. CDR3 nucleotide sequence: TGTGCCAGCTCACCCGGGACAGGTCACCAAATCTCTGGAAACACCATATATTTT.

The V gene is TRBV19, the J gene TRBJ2-3; D is possibly TRBD1 (5 bases). The CDR3 totals 14 residues. Germline V lookup: CDR1 LNHDA, CDR2 SQIVND (reference sequence). V was shortened by 8 bases and J by 4 bases, with 16 bases between the two germline ends. CDR3 nucleotide sequence: TGTGCCAGTGGGGATAGGGGCTCGGCAGATACGCAGTATTTT. This translates into CASGDRGSADTQYF.

The rearrangement uses TRBV2 and TRBJ2-3; D is unresolved. Trimming left V 3 bases short and J 4 bases short, with 8 bases between. Germline-derived CDR1 and CDR2 are SNHLY and FYNNEI. This CDR3 region has 13 residues. This CDR3 reads CASSDGRSDTQYF. In DNA form, the CDR3 reads TGTGCCAGCAGTGATGGTAGATCAGATACGCAGTATTTT.

This clone is a singleton in its sample. The chain is built from TRBV5-4 and TRBJ2-5; TRBD2 is a possible D gene (7 bases). Germline CDR1 is SGHNT and CDR2 is YYREEE (reference sequence). The CDR3 has 14 amino acids. V was shortened by 4 bases and J by 4 bases, with 14 bases between the two germline ends. The CDR3 sequence is CASSLRGAGETQYF. Here the CDR3 DNA reads TGTGCCAGCAGCCTTCGGGGGGCTGGAGAGACCCAGTACTTC.

The rearrangement uses TRBV4-3 and TRBJ1-2; D might be TRBD1 (6 bases). CDR1 and CDR2 (germline): LGHNA, YSLEER. This CDR3 region has 13 residues. Trimming stripped 3 bases from V and 7 bases from J, with 12 bases between. The CDR3 nucleotides are TGCGCCAGCAGCCATTCGGACAGCGGTGGCTACACCTTC. Encoded protein: CASSHSDSGGYTF.

V gene TRBV7-9 combines with J gene TRBJ2-5; D might be TRBD1 (6 bases). The V end lost 2 bases, the J end lost 5 bases, and 12 bases lay between the germline ends. The CDR3 sequence is 14 residues long. Germline assignment: CDR1 SEHNR and CDR2 FQNEAQ (reference sequence). The DNA of the CDR3 is TGTGCCAGCAGCTTAAGGAACAGGGAGGAGACCCAGTACTTC. Its translation is CASSLRNREETQYF. The variable domain in full, completed from reference TRBV7-9 and TRBJ2-5, reads DTGVSQNPRHKITKRGQNVTFRCDPISEHNRLYWYRQTLGQGPEFLTYFQNEAQLEKSRLLSDRFSAERPKGSFSTLEIQRTEQGDSAMYLCASSLRNREETQYFGPGTRLLVL.

The chain recombines TRBV30 with TRBJ2-3; weak D call: TRBD1 (5 bases). Germline lookup yields CDR1 GTSNPN and CDR2 SVGIG (reference sequence). CDR3 length: 15 residues. V lost 3 bases and J 2 bases, leaving 15 bases between the germline ends. As DNA, the CDR3 is TGTGCCTGGAGCTGGGGCGGCAGGGACACAGATACGCAGTATTTT. Protein sequence: CAWSWGGRDTDTQYF.

The sample holds many counts of this clone. This rearrangement joins TRBV6-1 to TRBJ2-2; possible D gene TRBD1, 6 bases. The CDR3 contains 15 residues. The germline V and J ends were trimmed by 7 bases and 4 bases, with 16 bases remaining between them. Germline V lookup: CDR1 MNHNS, CDR2 SASEGT. The CDR3: CASKSTGRGTGELFF. CDR3 nucleotides: TGTGCCAGCAAGTCCACAGGGAGAGGCACCGGGGAGCTGTTTTTT.

The V call is TRBV25-1, the J call TRBJ1-5; D is ambiguous. The CDR3 totals 15 residues. In germline, CDR1 is MGHDK, CDR2 SYGVNS. V dropped 3 bases and J dropped 2 bases, with 11 bases sitting between them. The DNA for the CDR3 is TGTGCCAGCAGTGATGGGAGGGATGGCAATCAGCCCCAGCATTTT. Its protein is CASSDGRDGNQPQHF. The complete variable domain, with remaining parts taken from reference TRBV25-1 and TRBJ1-5, reads EADIYQTPRYLVIGTGKKITLECSQTMGHDKMYWYQQDPGMELHLIHYSYGVNSTEKGDLSSESTVSRIRTEHFPLTLESARPSHTSQYLCASSDGRDGNQPQHFGDGTRLSIL.

The chain combines TRBV15 with TRBJ2-4; maybe TRBD2 (5 bases). The V and J ends lost 8 bases and 0 bases respectively, with 17 bases between them. This CDR3 is 16 amino acids long. Germline V lookup: CDR1 LNHNV, CDR2 YYDKDF (reference sequence). The CDR3 region is CATRDALRLAKNIQYF. The DNA for the CDR3 is TGTGCCACCCGGGATGCCTTGAGATTAGCCAAAAACATTCAGTACTTC.

The V and J genes are TRBV5-4 and TRBJ2-3, with D possibly TRBD1 on 6 matching bases. Trimming cost V 4 bases and J 2 bases, with 14 bases left between them. The CDR3 contains 15 residues. Germline lookup yields CDR1 SGHNT and CDR2 YYREEE (reference sequence). Written as DNA, the CDR3 is TGTGCCAGCAGCGCATGGACAGCAGACACAGATACGCAGTATTTT. Translation gives CASSAWTADTDTQYF.

The chain combines TRBV5-1 with TRBJ2-5, with D unclear. Germline V gives CDR1 SGHRS, CDR2 YFSETQ. CDR3 size: 13 residues. Trimming cost V 6 bases and J 2 bases, with 11 bases left between them. CDR3: CASMRQAQETQYF. The CDR3 region has the DNA TGCGCCAGCATGCGACAAGCTCAAGAGACCCAGTACTTC.

The V gene is TRBV7-8, the J gene TRBJ2-3, with D perhaps matching TRBD1 (5 bases). V dropped 1 base and J dropped 2 bases, with 10 bases sitting between them. The CDR3 is made up of 15 amino acids. Germline lookup yields CDR1 SGHVS and CDR2 FQNEAQ. CDR3 DNA: TGTGCCAGCAGCTTAGGACAGCGACACACAGATACGCAGTATTTT. It yields the protein CASSLGQRHTDTQYF.

This clone was counted between two and nine times. The chain recombines TRBV14 with TRBJ2-7, with D tentatively TRBD2 (5 bases). Germline CDR1 SGHDN, CDR2 FVKESK. The CDR3 spans 15 residues. V lost 0 bases and J 3 bases, leaving 12 bases between the germline ends. CDR3 sequence: CASSQDTAAGYEQYF. CDR3 in DNA: TGTGCCAGCAGCCAAGACACCGCTGCGGGCTACGAGCAGTACTTC.